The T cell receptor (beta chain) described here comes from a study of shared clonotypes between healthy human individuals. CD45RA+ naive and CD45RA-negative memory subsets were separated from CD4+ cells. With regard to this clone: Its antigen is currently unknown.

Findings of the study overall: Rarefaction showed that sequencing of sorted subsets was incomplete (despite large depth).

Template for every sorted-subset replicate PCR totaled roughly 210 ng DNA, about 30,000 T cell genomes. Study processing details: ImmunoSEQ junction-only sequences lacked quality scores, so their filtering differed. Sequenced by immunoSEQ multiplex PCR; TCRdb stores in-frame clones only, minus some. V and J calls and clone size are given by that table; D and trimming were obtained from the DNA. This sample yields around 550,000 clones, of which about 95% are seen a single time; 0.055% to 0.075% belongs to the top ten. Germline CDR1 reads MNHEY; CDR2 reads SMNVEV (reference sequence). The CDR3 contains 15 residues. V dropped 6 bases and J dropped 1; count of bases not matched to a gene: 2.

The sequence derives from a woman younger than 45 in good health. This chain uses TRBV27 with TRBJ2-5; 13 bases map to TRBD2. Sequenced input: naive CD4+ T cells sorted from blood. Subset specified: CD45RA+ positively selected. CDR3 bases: TGTGCCAGCAGGGGACTAGCGGGGCTCCAAGAGACCCAGTACTTC. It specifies CASRGLAGLQETQYF.